This TCR beta chain derives from a study of T cells in Graves' hyperthyroidism and ophthalmopathy. As to this clonotype: What it binds is unknown.

There were TCR beta CDR3 regions amplified from RNA transcripts. Initially, a first-round RT-PCR of the TCR CDR3 employed the HTBI primer set. Each CDR3 protein is one row after TCRdb ran MiXCR on the multiplex PCR reads. Counted here are around 690,000 distinct CDR3 sequences, roughly 20% occurring once; the ten biggest clones make up under 35%. Points from the study as a whole: Expanded thyroid clonotypes (above 0.001) were mostly also found in blood.

Diagnosis relied on clinical symptoms, serum thyroxine and TRAb, thyroid ultrasound and orbital computed tomography. CDR1 WSHSY and CDR2 SAAADI come from the germline V gene. With 4 bases removed from V and 5 bases from J, the gap between germline ends came to 8 bases. This CDR3 is built from 12 residues. Specimen: blood. The chain carries TRBV10-2 and TRBJ1-2; D gene uncertain. The sequence was obtained from a man aged 25 to 45 with Graves' ophthalmopathy. CDR3 in amino acids: CASSATAYGYTF. The CDR3 DNA is TGCGCCAGCAGTGCCACAGCGTATGGCTACACCTTC.